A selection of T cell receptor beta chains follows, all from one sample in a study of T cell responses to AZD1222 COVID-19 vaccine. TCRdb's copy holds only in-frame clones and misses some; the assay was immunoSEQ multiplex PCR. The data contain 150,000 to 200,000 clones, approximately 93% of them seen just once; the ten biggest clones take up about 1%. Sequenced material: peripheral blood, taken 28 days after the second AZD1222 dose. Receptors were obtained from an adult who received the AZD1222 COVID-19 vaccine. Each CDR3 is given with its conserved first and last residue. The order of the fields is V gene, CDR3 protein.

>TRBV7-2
CASSPGTGWTGELFF
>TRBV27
CASGRVRGAYNEKLFF
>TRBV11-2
CASSLDRAAIAFF
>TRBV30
CAWSASREQYF
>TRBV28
CASSWGGSKGEKLFF
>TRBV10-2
CASSESFLAGLGANVLTF
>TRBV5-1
CASSFGTSGGTDTQYF
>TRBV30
CAWSTQRGGYNEQFF
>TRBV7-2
CASSLVTGQLGKLFF
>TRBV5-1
CASSPLASPRNYGYTF
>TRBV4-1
CASSQDHLGTGELFF
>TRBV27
CASSWEGREPQHF
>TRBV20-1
CRGDKGTEAFF
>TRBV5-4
CASSLAGSGRGETQYF
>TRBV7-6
CASSQQEAGGTEAFF
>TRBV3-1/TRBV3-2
CASSQVVETGVYF
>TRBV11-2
CASSPLAGTDTQYF
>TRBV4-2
CASSQDVMGRRRIDTQYF
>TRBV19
CASNPTGHQETQYF
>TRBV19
CASGQGGKYEQYF
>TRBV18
CASSPSPGAGDTQYF
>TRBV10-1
CASSEAPGGSYTF
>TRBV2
CASGAQGVRQPQHF
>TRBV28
CASSFSPYGYTF
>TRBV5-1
CASSLVPGQNYEQYF
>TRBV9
CASSVAAGQGSDGYTF
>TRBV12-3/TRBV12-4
CASSFSVQETQYF
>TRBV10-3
CAISETQGGTIYF
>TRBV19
CASSDAGITYGYTF
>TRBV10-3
CAIGHGGYTF
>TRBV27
CASSLSGQGYGYTF
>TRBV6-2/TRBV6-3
CASSPRGGEQFF